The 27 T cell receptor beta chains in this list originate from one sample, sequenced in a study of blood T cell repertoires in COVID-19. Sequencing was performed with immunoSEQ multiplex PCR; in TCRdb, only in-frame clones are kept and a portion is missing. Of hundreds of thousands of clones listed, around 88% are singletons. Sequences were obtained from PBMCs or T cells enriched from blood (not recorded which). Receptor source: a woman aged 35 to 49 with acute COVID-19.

CDR3 sequence (DNA): TGTGCCAGCAGCACAAGACAGGGGCATGGCTACACCTTC. Protein: CASSTRQGHGYTF. The gene calls are TRBV21-1 and TRBJ1-2; TRBD1 reflects the table's D call only, with no check against the DNA. TRBV21-1 is described as a pseudogene. This CDR3 has 13 amino acids.

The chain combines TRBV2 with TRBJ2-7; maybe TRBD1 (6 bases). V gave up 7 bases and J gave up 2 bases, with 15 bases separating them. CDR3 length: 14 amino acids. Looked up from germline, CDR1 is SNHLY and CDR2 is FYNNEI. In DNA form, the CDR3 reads TGTGCCAGCACCAAATTTGACAGGACCTACGAGCAGTACTTC. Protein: CASTKFDRTYEQYF.

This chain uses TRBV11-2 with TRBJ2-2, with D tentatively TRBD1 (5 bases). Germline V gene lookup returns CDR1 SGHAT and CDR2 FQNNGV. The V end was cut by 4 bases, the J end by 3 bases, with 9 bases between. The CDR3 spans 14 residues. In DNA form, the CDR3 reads TGTGCCAGCAGCTCGCAGGGTTACACCGGGGAGCTGTTTTTT. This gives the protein CASSSQGYTGELFF.

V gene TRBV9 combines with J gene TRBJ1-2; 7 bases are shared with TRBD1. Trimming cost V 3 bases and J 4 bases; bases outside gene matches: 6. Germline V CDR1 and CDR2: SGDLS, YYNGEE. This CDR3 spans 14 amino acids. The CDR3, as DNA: TGTGCCAGCAGCGGGCGGGACAGTAGCTATGGCTACACCTTC. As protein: CASSGRDSSYGYTF.

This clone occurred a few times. Written as DNA, the CDR3 is TGTGCCAGCACCGTGACAGGGAGAGGGACTGAAGCTTTCTTT. Amino acids: CASTVTGRGTEAFF. J is TRBJ1-1 and V is TRBV28, with 7 bases fitting TRBD1. Germline lookup yields CDR1 MDHEN and CDR2 SYDVKM. There are 14 residues in the CDR3. With 7 bases clipped from V and 5 bases from J, the junction kept 10 bases outside the gene matches.

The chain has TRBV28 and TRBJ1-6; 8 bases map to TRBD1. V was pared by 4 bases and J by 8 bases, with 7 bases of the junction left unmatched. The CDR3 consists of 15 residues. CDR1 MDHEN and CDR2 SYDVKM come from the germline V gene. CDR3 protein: CASSSTGTGYSPLHF. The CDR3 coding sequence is TGTGCCAGCAGTTCGACCGGGACAGGCTATTCACCCCTCCACTTT.

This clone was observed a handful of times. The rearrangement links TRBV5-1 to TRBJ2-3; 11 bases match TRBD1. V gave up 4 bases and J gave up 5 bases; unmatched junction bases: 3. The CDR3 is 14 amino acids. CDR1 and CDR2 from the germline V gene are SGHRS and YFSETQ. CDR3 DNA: TGCGCCAGCAGCGGACAGGGGGCAGGAGATACGCAGTATTTT. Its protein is CASSGQGAGDTQYF. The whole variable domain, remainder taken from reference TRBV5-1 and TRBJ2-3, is KAGVTQTPRYLIKTRGQQVTLSCSPISGHRSVSWYQQTPGQGLQFLFEYFSETQRNKGNFPGRFSGRQFSNSRSEMNVSTLELGDSALYLCASSGQGAGDTQYFGPGTRLTVL.

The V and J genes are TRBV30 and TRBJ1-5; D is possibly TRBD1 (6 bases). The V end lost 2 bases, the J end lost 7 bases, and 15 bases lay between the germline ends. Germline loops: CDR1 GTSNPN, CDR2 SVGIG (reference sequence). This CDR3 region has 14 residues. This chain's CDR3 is CAWSLQGLGQPQHF. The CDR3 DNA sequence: TGTGCCTGGAGTCTTCAGGGGTTGGGGCAGCCCCAGCATTTT.

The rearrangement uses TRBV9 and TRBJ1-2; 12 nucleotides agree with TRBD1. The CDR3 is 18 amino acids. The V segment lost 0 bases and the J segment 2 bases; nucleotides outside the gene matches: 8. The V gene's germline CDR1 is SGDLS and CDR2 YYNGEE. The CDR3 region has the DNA TGTGCCAGCAGCGTAGGTGTGGGGACAGGGGGCGTGAACTATGGCTACACCTTC. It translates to CASSVGVGTGGVNYGYTF.

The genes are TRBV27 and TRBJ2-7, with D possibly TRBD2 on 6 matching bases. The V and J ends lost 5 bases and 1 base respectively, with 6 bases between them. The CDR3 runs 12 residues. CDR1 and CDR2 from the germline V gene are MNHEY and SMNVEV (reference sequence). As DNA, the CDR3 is TGTGCCAGCAGTCGGGGGTCCTACGAGCAGTACTTC. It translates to CASSRGSYEQYF.

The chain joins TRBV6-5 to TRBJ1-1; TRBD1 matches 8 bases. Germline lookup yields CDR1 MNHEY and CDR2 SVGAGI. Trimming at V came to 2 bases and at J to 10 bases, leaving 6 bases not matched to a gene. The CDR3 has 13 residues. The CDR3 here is CASSYVGDRGAFF. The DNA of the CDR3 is TGTGCCAGCAGTTACGTTGGAGACAGGGGAGCTTTCTTT.

The CDR3 DNA is TGTGCCAGCAGATCCGAGGGCGCGACCTACGAGCAGTACGTC. Its protein product is CASRSEGATYEQYV. V is TRBV7-8 and J is TRBJ2-7, with D possibly matching TRBD2 (5 bases). Germline CDR1 reads SGHVS; CDR2 reads FQNEAQ. V lost 6 bases, J lost 2 bases, and 14 bases lay in between. CDR3 size: 14 residues.

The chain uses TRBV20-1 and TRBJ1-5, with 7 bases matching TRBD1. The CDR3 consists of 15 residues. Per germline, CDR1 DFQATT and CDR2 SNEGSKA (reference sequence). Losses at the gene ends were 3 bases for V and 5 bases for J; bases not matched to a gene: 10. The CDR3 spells CSASPLRDRDQPQHF. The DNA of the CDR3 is TGCAGTGCTAGTCCCCTAAGGGACAGAGATCAGCCCCAGCATTTT.

The CDR3 sequence is CASSSGDRNYGYTF. In DNA form, the CDR3 reads TGTGCCAGCAGCTCGGGGGACAGAAACTATGGCTACACCTTC. The chain uses TRBV11-3 and TRBJ1-2; 7 bases line up with TRBD1. CDR3 length equals 14 residues. V dropped 4 bases and J dropped 2; count of bases not matched to a gene: 4. Germline lookup yields CDR1 SGHNT and CDR2 YENEEA.

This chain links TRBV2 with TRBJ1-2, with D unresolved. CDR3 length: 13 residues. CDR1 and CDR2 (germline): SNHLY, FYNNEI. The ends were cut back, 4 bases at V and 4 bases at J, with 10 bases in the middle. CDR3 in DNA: TGTGCCAGCAGTGTGGCAGGCCCCTATGGCTACACCTTC. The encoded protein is CASSVAGPYGYTF.

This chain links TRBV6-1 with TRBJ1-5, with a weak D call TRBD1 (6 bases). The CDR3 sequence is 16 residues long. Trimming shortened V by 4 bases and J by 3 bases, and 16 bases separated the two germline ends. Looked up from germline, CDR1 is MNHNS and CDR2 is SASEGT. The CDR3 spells CASSARPGDPNQPQHF. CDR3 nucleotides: TGTGCCAGCAGTGCAAGGCCAGGGGATCCCAATCAGCCCCAGCATTTT.

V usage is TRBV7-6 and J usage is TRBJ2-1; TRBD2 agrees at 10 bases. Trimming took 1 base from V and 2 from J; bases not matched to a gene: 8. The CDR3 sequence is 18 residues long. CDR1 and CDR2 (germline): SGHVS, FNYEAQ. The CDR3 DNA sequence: TGTGCCAGCAGCTTAGGTTGGCTAGCGGGAGAACCCTACAATGAGCAGTTCTTC. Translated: CASSLGWLAGEPYNEQFF.

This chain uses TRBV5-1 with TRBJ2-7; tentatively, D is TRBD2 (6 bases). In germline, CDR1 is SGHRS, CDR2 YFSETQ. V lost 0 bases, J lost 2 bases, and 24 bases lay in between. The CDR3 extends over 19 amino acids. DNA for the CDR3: TGCGCCAGCAGCTTGGAATGGGTGAGGTCGCCGAGGAGGGCCTACGAGCAGTACTTC. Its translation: CASSLEWVRSPRRAYEQYF.

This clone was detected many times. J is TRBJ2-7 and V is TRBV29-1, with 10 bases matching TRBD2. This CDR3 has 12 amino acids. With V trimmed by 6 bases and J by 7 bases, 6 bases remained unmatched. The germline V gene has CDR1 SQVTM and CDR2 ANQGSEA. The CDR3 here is CSVVAGGDEQYV. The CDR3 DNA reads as TGCAGCGTGGTAGCGGGAGGTGATGAGCAGTACGTC.

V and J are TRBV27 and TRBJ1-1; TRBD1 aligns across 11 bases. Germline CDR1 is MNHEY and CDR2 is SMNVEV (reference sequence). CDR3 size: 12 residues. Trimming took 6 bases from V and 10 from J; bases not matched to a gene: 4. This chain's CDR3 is CASRPGQGVAFF. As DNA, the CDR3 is TGTGCCAGCAGACCGGGACAGGGGGTAGCTTTCTTT.

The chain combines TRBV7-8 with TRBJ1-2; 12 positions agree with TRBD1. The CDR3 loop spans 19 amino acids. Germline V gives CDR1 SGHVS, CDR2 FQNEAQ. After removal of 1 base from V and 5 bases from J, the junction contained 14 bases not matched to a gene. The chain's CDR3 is CASSLVRSGTGGAGYGYTF. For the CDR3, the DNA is TGTGCCAGCAGCTTAGTAAGGTCGGGGACAGGGGGCGCCGGTTATGGCTACACCTTC.

DNA for the CDR3: TGTGCCAGCTCACAATCGACAGGCAACACTGAAGCTTTCTTT. This gives the protein CASSQSTGNTEAFF. This chain links TRBV18 with TRBJ1-1, with D perhaps matching TRBD1 (6 bases). Germline CDR1 KGHSH, CDR2 LQKENI. Deletions cut 4 bases from V and 2 bases from J, with 11 bases between. The CDR3 runs 14 residues.

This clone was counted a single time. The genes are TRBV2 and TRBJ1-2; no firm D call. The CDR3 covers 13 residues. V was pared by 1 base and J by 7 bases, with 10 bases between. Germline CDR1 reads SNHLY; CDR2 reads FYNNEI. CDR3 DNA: TGTGCCAGCAGTGAAGGGGAGTTTGGTGGCTACACCTTC. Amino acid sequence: CASSEGEFGGYTF. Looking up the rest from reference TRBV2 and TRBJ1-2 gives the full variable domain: EPEVTQTPSHQVTQMGQEVILRCVPISNHLYFYWYRQILGQKVEFLVSFYNNEISEKSEIFDDQFSVERPDGSNFTLKIRSTKLEDSAMYFCASSEGEFGGYTFGSGTRLTVV.

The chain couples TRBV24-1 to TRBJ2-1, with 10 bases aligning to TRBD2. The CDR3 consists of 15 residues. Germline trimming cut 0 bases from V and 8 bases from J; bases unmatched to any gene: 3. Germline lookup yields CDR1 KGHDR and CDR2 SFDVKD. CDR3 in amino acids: CATSDLTSGTDEQFF. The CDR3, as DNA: TGTGCCACCAGTGATTTGACTAGCGGGACCGATGAGCAGTTCTTC.

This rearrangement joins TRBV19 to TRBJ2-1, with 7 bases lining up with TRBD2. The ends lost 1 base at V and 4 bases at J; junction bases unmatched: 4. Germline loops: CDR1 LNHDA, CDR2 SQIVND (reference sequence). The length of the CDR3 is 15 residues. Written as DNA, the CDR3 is TGTGCCAGTAGTATAGTGGGAGGGCCATACAATGAGCAGTTCTTC. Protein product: CASSIVGGPYNEQFF.

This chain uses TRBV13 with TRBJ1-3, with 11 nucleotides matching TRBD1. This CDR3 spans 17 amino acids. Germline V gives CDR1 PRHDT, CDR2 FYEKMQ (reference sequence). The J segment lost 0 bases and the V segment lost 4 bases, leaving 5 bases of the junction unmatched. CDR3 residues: CASSSGQGASSGNTIYF. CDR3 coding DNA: TGTGCCAGCAGCTCTGGACAGGGGGCAAGCTCTGGAAACACCATATATTTT.

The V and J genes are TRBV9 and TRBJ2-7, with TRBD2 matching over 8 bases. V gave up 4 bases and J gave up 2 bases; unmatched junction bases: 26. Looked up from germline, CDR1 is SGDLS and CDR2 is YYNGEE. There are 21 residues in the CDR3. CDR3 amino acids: CASSPQVGGAGGGREPYEQYF. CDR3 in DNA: TGTGCCAGCAGCCCGCAAGTGGGGGGTGCGGGGGGCGGACGGGAGCCCTACGAGCAGTACTTC.